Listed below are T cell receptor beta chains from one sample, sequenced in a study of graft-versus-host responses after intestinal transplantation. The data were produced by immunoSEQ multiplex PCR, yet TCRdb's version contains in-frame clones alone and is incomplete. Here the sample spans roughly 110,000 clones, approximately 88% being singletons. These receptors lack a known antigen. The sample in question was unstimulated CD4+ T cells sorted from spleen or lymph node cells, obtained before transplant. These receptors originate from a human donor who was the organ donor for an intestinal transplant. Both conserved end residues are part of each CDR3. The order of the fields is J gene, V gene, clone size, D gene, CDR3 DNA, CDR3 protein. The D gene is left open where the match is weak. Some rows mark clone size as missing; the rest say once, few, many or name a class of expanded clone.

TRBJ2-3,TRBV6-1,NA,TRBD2,TGTGCCAGCAGTAGGACTAGCCAAGATACGCAGTATTTT,CASSRTSQDTQYF
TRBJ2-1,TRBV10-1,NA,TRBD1,TGCGCCAGCAGTGCAGGGACAGGGGTTCAGCGCCCCGGCCGTGAGCAGTTCTTC,CASSAGTGVQRPGREQFF
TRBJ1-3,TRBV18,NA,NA,TGTGCCAGCTCACCAAGCGAGGGAAACACCATATATTTT,CASSPSEGNTIYF
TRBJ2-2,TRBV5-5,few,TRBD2,TGTGCCAGCAGCTTGAGCGGGGGGCGTACCGGGGAGCTGTTTTTT,CASSLSGGRTGELFF
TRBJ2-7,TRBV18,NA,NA,TGTGCCAGCTCATCGACGGAATACGAGCAGTACTTC,CASSSTEYEQYF
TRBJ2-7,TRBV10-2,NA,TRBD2,TGCGCCAGCAGTGAGGCAGGCGGGAGGGCCTACGAGCAGTACTTC,CASSEAGGRAYEQYF
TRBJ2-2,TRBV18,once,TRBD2,TGTGCCAGCTCACCATTGGCGGGAGCAGGGAACACCGGGGAGCTGTTTTTT,CASSPLAGAGNTGELFF
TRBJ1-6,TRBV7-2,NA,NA,TGTGCCAGCAGCTTATTAAGGTTCAATTCACCCCTCCACTTT,CASSLLRFNSPLHF
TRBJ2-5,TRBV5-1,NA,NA,TGCGCCAGCAGCCCTAAGACACCGTCACCCTCGGAGACCCAGTACTTC,CASSPKTPSPSETQYF
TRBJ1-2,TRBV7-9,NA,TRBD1,TGTGCCAGCAGCCCTAGAGGGACAGGGGGCCCTCCGGCTGGCTACACCTTC,CASSPRGTGGPPAGYTF
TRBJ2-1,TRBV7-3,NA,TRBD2,TGTGCCACAAGTAGCGGGGGGCGAGAAGAGCAGTTCTTC,CATSSGGREEQFF
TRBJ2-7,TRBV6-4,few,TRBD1,TGTGCCAGCAGTCGACCCGGGACAGGGCCGGGAGAGCAGTACTTC,CASSRPGTGPGEQYF
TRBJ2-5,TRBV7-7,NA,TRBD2,TGTGCTAGCAGCTTCGGACTAGCAGAGACCCAGTACTTC,CASSFGLAETQYF
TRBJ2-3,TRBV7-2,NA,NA,TGTGCCAGCAGCTCCACAGATACGCAGTATTTT,CASSSTDTQYF
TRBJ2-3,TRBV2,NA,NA,TGTGCCAGCAGCGGGGACCCAGGTTCGCAGTATTTT,CASSGDPGSQYF
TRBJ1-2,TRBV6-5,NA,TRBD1,TGTGCCAGCAGTAGGACAGGGGTTCTTGGCTACACCTTC,CASSRTGVLGYTF
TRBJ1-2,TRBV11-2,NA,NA,TGTGCCAGCAGCTTTAGACCGTTGAACTATGGCTACACCTTC,CASSFRPLNYGYTF
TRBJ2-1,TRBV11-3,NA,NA,TGTGCCAGCAGCTTAGAGGAGGGGGGGGAGCAGTTCTTC,CASSLEEGGEQFF
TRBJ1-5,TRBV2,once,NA,TGTGCCAGCAATCGAAGAGGGGACAATCAGCCCCAGCATTTT,CASNRRGDNQPQHF
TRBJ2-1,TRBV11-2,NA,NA,TGTGCCAGCAGCCCACAACCCGGGGGCCTGGGCTCCTACAATGAGCAGTTCTTC,CASSPQPGGLGSYNEQFF
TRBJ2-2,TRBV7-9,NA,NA,TGTGCCAGCAGAGGGACGTTGAACACCGGGGAGCTGTTTTTT,CASRGTLNTGELFF
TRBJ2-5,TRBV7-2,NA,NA,TGTGCCAGCAGTTTCTATAATCTAGAGACCCAGTACTTC,CASSFYNLETQYF
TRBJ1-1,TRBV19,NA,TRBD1,TGTGCCAGTAGTGACAGGGGCACTGAAGCTTTCTTT,CASSDRGTEAFF
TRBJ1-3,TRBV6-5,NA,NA,TGTGCCAGCAGTGAAATTGGAAACACCATATATTTT,CASSEIGNTIYF
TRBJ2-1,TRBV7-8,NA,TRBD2,TGTGCCAGCAGCCAACTAGCGGGTCCCTATGAGCAGTTCTTC,CASSQLAGPYEQFF
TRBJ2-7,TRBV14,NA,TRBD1,TGTGCCAGCAGCCCCCCAGGGACAGGGGCCCCCTACGAGCAGTACTTC,CASSPPGTGAPYEQYF
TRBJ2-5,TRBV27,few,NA,TGTGCCAGCAGTCCATACAGAGGGGGAGGAGAGACCCAGTACTTC,CASSPYRGGGETQYF
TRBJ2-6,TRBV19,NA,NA,TGTGCCAGTACTCCGAGGGGTGACGGTTCTGGGGCCAACGTCCTGACTTTC,CASTPRGDGSGANVLTF
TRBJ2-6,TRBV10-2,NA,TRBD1,TGCGCCAGCAGCCGACGGACAGGGGAGATTCGTGGGGCCAACGTCCTGACTTTC,CASSRRTGEIRGANVLTF
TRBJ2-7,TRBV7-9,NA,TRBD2,TGTGCCAGCACCCGCGGGAGCGGGAGGGCCTACGAGCAGTACTTC,CASTRGSGRAYEQYF
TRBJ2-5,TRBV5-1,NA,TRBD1,TGCGCCAGCAGCGCCGGGACAGGGGGTAGAGAGACCCAGTACTTC,CASSAGTGGRETQYF
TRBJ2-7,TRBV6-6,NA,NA,TGTGCCAGCAGTTACGGGGAGATGGGTACCTACGAGCAGTACTTC,CASSYGEMGTYEQYF
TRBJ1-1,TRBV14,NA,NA,TGTGCCAGCAGCCCCACGGGAACTACTGAAGCTTTCTTT,CASSPTGTTEAFF
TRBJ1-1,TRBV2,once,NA,TGTGCCAGCAGTGAAAACAGTGGGAACACTGAAGCTTTCTTT,CASSENSGNTEAFF
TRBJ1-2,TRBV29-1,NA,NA,TGCAGCGCCTGGATTTTCAGAGGTACCGGCTACACCTTC,CSAWIFRGTGYTF
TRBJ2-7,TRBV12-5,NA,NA,TGTGCTAGTGGTATCCCCACCTCATCCGGGAGTGGCTCCTACGAGCAGTACTTC,CASGIPTSSGSGSYEQYF
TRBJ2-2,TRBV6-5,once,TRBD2,TGTGCCAGTGAGAGAAGCGGGAGGGGTGTCGGGGAGCTGTTTTTT,CASERSGRGVGELFF
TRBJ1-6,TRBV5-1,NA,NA,TGCGCCAGCAGACCGGACAATTCACCCCTCCACTTT,CASRPDNSPLHF
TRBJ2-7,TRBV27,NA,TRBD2,TGTGCCGCGCGAAAAGGCGGACTAGCGGGGAACGAGCAGTACTTC,CAARKGGLAGNEQYF
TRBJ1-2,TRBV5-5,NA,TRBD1,TGTGCCAGCAGCTCACGGACAGGACCCACTAACTATGGCTACACCTTC,CASSSRTGPTNYGYTF
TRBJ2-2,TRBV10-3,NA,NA,TGTGCCATCAGTGTCATTGCGAACACCGGGGAGCTGTTTTTT,CAISVIANTGELFF
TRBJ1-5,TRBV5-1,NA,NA,TGCGCCAGCAGCCTGGGAGGAACGGACAATCAGCCCCAGCATTTT,CASSLGGTDNQPQHF
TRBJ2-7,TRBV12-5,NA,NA,TGTGCTAGCCCTTTGCCCCTTCAAACATACGAGCAGTACTTC,CASPLPLQTYEQYF
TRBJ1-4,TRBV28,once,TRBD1,TGTGCCAGCAGCCTGACAGGGCCTAATGAAAAACTGTTTTTT,CASSLTGPNEKLFF
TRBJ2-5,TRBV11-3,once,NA,TGTGCCAGCAGCCCATCAAGCGGGCCTTACCAAGAGACCCAGTACTTC,CASSPSSGPYQETQYF
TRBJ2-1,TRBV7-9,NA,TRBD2,TGTGCCAGCAGCTTAGGGGTTAGCGGGGGCCTCGGGGCCTACAATGAGCAGTTCTTC,CASSLGVSGGLGAYNEQFF
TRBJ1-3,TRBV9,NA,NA,TGTGCCAGCAGCGTCAGTCCGGACATGCCCTCTGGAAACACCATATATTTT,CASSVSPDMPSGNTIYF
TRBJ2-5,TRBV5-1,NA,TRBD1,TGCGCCAGCAGTCCGACTCCGGGACAGTCGGTCGAGACCCAGTACTTC,CASSPTPGQSVETQYF
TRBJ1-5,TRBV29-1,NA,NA,TGCAGCGTAGCCCAAGGGGGTGGGGGCAATCAGCCCCAGCATTTT,CSVAQGGGGNQPQHF
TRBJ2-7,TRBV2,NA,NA,TGTGCCAGCACGGCGGTCCCCTACGAGCAGTACTTC,CASTAVPYEQYF
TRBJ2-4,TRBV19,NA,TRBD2,TGTGCCAGTAGTAGACTTTGGACTAGCGGGGCCAAAAACATTCAGTACTTC,CASSRLWTSGAKNIQYF
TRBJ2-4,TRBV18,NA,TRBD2,TGTGCCAGCTCACCCCCGGGAGGTTCGGCCAAAAACATTCAGTACTTC,CASSPPGGSAKNIQYF
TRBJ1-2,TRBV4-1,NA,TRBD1,TGCGCCAGCAGCCAGTATAGAACCGGGACAGGGTCCTTTAACTATGGCTACACCTTC,CASSQYRTGTGSFNYGYTF